This T cell receptor beta chain was identified in a study of T cells after yellow fever vaccination. Study details: Preparation used SMART-Seq v4 Ultra Low Input for the low-cell-number fractions. Findings of the study overall: The CD4 compartment and the CD8 compartment contained a small share of clonotypes in common. Reappearance after the booster was observed for most primary-vaccination clones (about 96% CD4, almost 90% CD8).

V was clipped by 0 bases and J by 2 bases; unmatched bases: 12. CDR1 is SGHDT, CDR2 YYEEEE, per germline. The CDR3 is made up of 19 amino acids. TCRdb re-analysed the 5' RACE reads in MiXCR, keeping a single row per CDR3 protein. The sample includes some 250,000 distinct CDR3 sequences, 3.6% of them seen just once. This clonotype was detected ten times or more. Antigen specificity is unknown. The sequenced sample was PBMCs, obtained 15 days after the yellow fever booster vaccination. The clonotype comes from a man aged 18-30 years who received the YFV17D yellow fever vaccine. This sequence joins TRBV5-6 and TRBJ2-1; 9 bases are a match to TRBD1. The CDR3 DNA is TGTGCCAGCAGCTTGGTGGGACAGGGCCCCCTCGGGGCCTACAATGAGCAGTTCTTC. The encoded protein is CASSLVGQGPLGAYNEQFF.